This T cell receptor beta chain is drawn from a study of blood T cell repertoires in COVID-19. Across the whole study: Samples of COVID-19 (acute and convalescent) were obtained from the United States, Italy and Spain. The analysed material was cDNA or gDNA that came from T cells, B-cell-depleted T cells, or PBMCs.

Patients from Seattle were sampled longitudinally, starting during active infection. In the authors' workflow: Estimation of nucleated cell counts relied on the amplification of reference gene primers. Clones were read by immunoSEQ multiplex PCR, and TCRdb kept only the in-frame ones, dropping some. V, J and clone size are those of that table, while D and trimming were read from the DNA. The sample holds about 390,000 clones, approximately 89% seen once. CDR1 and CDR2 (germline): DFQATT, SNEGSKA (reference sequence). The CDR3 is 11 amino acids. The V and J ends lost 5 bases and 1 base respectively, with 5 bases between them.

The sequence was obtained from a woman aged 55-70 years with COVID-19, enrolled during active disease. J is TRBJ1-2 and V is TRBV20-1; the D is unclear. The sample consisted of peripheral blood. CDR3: CSALRNYGYTF. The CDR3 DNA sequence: TGCAGTGCTCTGCGTAACTATGGCTACACCTTC.